This TCR beta chain was sequenced for a study of cytomegalovirus exposure and HLA in healthy donors. On the study more broadly: Later, an analysis reported that the approximately 120 validation repertoires had used the same platform as the roughly 720 first-cohort repertoires.

About this clone itself: Its specificity is not known.

The ends lost 4 bases at V and 6 bases at J; junction bases unmatched: 5. The CDR3 is 13 residues long. Germline loops: CDR1 SGDLS, CDR2 YYNGEE. TCRdb keeps only in-frame clones here, not all; method: immunoSEQ multiplex PCR. The sample contains 110,000 or so clones, roughly 90% of which appear only once. Broader study findings: Under in vitro conditions, a few CMV-associated chains were confirmed as specific for CMV antigens.

The donors were members of the validation cohort comprising about 130 subjects, separate from the roughly 600-subject first cohort. The specimen sequenced was PBMCs. This TCR was sampled from a woman aged 18-35 years in good health and CMV-seronegative. The genes are TRBV9 and TRBJ2-3; 7 positions match TRBD1. The CDR3 protein is CASSPRDSDTQYF. The CDR3 DNA reads as TGTGCCAGCAGCCCCCGGGACAGTGATACGCAGTATTTT.